This T cell receptor beta chain was captured in a study of control samples from healthy donors and cancer patients. Assay used: immunoSEQ multiplex PCR; TCRdb lists only in-frame clones, some missing. The sample shows about 100,000 clones, 85% to 90% of them seen only once. The receptor was derived from a man aged 25-45 years in good health. The sequenced material came from blood.

For the CDR3, the DNA is TGTGCCATCAGTGATTTCTTCGTGCAGACTAACTATGGCTACACCTTC. Residues: CAISDFFVQTNYGYTF. V usage is TRBV10-3 and J usage is TRBJ1-2, with D hard to call. Germline CDR1 reads ENHRY; CDR2 reads SYGVKD. This CDR3 comprises 16 residues. V lost 3 bases and J 0 bases, leaving 14 bases between the germline ends.